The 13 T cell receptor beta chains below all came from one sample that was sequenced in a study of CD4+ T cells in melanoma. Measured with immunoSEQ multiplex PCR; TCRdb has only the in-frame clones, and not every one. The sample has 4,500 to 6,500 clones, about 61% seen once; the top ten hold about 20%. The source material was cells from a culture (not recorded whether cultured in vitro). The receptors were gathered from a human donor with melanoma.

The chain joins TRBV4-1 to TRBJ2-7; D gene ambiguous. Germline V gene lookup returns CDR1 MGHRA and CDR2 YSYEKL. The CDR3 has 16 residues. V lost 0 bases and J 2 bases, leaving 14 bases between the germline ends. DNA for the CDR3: TGCGCCAGCAGCCAAGATCCCCACTCCGGAGCCTACGAGCAGTACTTC. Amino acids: CASSQDPHSGAYEQYF.

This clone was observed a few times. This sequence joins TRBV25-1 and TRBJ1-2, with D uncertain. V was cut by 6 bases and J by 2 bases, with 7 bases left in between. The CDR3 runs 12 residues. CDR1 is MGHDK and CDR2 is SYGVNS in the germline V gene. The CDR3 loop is CASRLDNYGYTF. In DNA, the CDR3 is TGTGCCAGCAGACTTGACAACTATGGCTACACCTTC.

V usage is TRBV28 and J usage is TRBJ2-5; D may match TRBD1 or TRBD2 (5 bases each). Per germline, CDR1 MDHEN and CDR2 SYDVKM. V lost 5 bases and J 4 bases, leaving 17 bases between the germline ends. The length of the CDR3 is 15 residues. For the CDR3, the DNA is TGTGCCAGCAGTCCCTCCAGCTGGGGGTCAGAGACCCAGTACTTC. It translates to CASSPSSWGSETQYF.

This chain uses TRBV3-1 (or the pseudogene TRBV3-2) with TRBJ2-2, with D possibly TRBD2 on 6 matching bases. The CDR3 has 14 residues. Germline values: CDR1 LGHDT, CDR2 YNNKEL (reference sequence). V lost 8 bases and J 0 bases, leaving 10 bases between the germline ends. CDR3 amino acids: CASRRVANTGELFF. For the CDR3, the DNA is TGTGCCAGCCGGAGGGTCGCGAACACCGGGGAGCTGTTTTTT.

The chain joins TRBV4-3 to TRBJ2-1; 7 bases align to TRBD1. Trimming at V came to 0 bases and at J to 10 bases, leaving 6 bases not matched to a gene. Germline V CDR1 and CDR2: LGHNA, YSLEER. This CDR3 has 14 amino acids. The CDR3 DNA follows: TGCGCCAGCAGCCAAGAGGGGACAGCATGGGAGCAGTTCTTC. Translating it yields CASSQEGTAWEQFF.

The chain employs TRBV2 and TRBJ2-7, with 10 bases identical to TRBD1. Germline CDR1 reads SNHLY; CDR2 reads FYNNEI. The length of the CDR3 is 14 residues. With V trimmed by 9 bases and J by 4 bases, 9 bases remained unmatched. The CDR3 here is CASLVTGGVYEQYF. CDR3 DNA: TGTGCCAGTTTAGTGACAGGGGGCGTATACGAGCAGTACTTC.

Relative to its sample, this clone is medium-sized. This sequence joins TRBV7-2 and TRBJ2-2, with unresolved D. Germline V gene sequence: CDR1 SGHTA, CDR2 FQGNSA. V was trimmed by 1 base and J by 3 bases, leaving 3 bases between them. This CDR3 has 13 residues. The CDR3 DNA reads TGTGCCAGCAGCTTAGAAGACACCGGGGAGCTGTTTTTT. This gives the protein CASSLEDTGELFF. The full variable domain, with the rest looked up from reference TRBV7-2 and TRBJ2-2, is GAGVSQSPSNKVTEKGKDVELRCDPISGHTALYWYRQSLGQGLEFLIYFQGNSAPDKSGLPSDRFSAERTGGSVSTLTIQRTQQEDSAVYLCASSLEDTGELFFGEGSRLTVL.

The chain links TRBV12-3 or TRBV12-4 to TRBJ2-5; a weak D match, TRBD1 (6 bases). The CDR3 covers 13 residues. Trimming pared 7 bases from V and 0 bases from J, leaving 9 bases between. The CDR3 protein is CASIGDNQETQYF. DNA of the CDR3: TGTGCCAGCATCGGGGACAACCAAGAGACCCAGTACTTC.

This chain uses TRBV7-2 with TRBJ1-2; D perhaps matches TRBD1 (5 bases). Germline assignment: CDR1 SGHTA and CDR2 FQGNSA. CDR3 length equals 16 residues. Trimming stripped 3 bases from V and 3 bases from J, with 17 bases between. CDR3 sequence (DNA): TGTGCCAGCAGCTTGTGGGAGGAGAAGACAGACTATGGCTACACCTTC. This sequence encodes CASSLWEEKTDYGYTF.

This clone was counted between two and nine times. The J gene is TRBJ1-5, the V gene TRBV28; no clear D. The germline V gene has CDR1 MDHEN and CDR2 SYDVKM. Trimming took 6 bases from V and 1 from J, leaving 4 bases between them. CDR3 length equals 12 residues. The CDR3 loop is CASRVSNQPQHF. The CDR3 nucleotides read TGTGCCAGCAGGGTAAGCAATCAGCCCCAGCATTTT. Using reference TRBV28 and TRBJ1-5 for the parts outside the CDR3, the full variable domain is DVKVTQSSRYLVKRTGEKVFLECVQDMDHENMFWYRQDPGLGLRLIYFSYDVKMKEKGDIPEGYSVSREKKERFSLILESASTNQTSMYLCASRVSNQPQHFGDGTRLSIL.

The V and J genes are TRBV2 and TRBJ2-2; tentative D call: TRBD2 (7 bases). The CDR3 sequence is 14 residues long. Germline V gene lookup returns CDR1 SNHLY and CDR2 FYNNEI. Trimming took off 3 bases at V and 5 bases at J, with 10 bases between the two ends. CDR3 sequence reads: CASSDEGGTGELFF. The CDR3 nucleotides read TGTGCCAGCAGTGATGAGGGGGGGACCGGGGAGCTGTTTTTT. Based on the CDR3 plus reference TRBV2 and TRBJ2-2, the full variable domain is EPEVTQTPSHQVTQMGQEVILRCVPISNHLYFYWYRQILGQKVEFLVSFYNNEISEKSEIFDDQFSVERPDGSNFTLKIRSTKLEDSAMYFCASSDEGGTGELFFGEGSRLTVL.

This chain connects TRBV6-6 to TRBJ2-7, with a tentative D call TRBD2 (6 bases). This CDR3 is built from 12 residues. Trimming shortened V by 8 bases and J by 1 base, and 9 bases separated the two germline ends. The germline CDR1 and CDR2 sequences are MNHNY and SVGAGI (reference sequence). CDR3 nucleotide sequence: TGTGCCAGCTACAGCGGGTCCTACGAGCAGTACTTC. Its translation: CASYSGSYEQYF.

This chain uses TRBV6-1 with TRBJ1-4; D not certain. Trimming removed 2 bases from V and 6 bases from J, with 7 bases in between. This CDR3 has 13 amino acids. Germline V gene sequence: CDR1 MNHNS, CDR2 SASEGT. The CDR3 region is CASSEYRHEKLFF. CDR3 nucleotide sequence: TGTGCCAGCAGTGAATATCGTCATGAAAAACTGTTTTTT.